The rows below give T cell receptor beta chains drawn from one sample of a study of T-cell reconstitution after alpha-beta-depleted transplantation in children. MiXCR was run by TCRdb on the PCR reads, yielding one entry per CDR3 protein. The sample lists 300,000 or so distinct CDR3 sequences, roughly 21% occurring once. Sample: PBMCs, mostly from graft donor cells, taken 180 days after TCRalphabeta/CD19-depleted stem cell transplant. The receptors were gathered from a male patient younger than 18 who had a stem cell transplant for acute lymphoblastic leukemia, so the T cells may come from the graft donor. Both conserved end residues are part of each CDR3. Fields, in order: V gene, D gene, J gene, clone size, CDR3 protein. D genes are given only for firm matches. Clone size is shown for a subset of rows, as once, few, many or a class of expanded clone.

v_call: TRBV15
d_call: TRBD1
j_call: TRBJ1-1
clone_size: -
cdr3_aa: CATSRDRTGGVTEAFF

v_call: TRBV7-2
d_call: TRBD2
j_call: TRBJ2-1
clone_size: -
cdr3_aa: CASSKTPLAGINEQFF

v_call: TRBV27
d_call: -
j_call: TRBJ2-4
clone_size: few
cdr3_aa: CASSRGRVPLAKNIQYF

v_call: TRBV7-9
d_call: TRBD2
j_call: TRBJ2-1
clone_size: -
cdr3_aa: CASSLVGPGLEGDEQFF

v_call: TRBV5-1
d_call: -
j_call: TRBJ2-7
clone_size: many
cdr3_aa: CASSLAHEQYF

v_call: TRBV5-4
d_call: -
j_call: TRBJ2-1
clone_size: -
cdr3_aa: CASSLDGGYRYNEQFF

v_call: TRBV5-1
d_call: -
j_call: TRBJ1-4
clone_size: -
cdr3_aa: CASSWTATNEKLFF

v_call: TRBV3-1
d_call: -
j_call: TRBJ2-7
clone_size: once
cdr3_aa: CASSPGVGLGEQYF

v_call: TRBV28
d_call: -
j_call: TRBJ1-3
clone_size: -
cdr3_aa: CASSGGDRSSGNTIYF

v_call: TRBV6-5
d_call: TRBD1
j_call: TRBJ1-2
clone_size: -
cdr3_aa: CASSYSRQGAGYGYTF

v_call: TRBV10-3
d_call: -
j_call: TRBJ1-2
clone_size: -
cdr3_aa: CAISGFGGRMIGGYTF

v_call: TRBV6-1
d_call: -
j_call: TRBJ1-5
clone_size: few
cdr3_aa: CASSPVPGSNRPQHF

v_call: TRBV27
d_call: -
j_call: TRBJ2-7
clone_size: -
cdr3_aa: CASSLYEQDYEQYF

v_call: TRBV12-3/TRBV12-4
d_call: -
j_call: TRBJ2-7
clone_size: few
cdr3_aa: CASSLEVRAAQYF

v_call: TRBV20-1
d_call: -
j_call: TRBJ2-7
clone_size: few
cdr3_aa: CSAKGGFYYEQYF

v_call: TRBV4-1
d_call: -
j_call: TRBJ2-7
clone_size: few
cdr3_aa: CASSQGRLATYEQYF

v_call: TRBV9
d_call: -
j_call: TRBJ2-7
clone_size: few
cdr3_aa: CASSSPDSQTYEQYF

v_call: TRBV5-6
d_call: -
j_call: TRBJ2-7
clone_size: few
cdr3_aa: CASSHDRIAYEQYF

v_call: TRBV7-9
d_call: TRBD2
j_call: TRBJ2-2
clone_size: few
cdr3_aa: CASSNLAGANTGELFF

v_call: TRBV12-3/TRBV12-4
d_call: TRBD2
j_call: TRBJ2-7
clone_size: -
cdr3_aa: CASSFSYSGIYF

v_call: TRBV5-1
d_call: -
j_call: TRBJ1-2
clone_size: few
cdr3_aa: CASSLASRVSGYTF

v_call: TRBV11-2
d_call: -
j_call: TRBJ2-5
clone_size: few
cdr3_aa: CASSHIARSQETQYF

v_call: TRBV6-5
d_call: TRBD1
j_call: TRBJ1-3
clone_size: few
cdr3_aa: CASSSLSGGSSGNTIYF

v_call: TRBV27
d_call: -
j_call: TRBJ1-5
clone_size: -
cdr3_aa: CASSFKGPQPQHF

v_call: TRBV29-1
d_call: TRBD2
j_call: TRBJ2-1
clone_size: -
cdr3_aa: CSVRTSGRNEQFF

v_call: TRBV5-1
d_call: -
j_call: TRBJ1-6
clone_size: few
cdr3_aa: CASSFFQDSPLHF

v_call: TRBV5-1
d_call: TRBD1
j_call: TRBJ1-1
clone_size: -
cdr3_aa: CASSRRDRFFRDTEAFF

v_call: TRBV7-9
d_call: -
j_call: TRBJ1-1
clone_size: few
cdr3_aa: CASSLAGYLGNTEAFF

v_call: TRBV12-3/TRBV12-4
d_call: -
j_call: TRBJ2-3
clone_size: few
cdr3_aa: CASSLELRINSQDTQYF

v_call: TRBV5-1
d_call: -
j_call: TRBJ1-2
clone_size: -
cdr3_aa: CASSTRDRLKYGYTF

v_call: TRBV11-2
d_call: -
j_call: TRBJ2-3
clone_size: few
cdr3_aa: CASSPPTWALFQYF

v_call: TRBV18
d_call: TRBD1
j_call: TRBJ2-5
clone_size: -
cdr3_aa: CASSRQGSETQYF

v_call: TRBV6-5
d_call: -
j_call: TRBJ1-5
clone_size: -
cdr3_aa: CASSYSGNNQPQHF

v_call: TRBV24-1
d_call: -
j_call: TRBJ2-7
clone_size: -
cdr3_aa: CATSDLNEQYF

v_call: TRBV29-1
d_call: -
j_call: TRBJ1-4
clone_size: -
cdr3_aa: CSVESRSGSNEKLFF

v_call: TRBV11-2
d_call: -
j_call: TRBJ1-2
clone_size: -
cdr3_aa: CASSSGRLYGYTF

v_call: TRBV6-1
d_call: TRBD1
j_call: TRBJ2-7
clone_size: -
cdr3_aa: CASGFRDRGREQYF

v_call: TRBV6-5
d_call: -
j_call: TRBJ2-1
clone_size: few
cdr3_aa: CASSYTGGYNEQFF

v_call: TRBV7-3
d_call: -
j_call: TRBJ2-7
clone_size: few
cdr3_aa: CASSLSDGRVYEQYF

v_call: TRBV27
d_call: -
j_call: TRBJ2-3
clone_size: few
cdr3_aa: CASSLSDRRGADTQYF

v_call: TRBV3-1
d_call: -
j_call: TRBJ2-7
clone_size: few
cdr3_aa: CASSQDVRTYDEQYF

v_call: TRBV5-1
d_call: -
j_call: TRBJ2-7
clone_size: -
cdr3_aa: CASSLSFRDEQYF

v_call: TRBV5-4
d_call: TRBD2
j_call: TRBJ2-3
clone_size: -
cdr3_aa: CASGSGVVGADTQYF

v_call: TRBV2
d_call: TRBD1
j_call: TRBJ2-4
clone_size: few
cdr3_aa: CASSGDRRNIQYF

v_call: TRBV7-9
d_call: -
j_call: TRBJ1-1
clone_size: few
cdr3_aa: CASSLTALVMNTEAFF

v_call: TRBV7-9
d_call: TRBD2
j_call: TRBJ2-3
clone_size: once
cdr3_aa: CAVSPRRTSGSTQYF

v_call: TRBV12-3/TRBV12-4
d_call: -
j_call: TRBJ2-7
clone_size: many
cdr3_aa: CASSLSVEGRYEQYF

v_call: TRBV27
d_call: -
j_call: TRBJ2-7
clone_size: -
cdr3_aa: CASSPRDGTYEQYF

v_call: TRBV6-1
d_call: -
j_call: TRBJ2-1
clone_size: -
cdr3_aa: CASSTRDWIIDEQFF

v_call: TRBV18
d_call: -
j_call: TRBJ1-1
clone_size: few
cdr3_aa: CASSPPVMGNTEAFF

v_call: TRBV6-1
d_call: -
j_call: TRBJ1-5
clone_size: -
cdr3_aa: CASGGMEGSNQPQHF